The next 32 T cell receptor beta chains were all read from a single sample in a study of blood T cell repertoires in COVID-19. TCRdb's table, derived via immunoSEQ multiplex PCR, lists solely in-frame clones and lacks some. The sample contains about 70,000 clones, around 80% of which appear only once. The material sequenced was peripheral blood. These receptors were taken from a woman of 80 years or more with active or convalescent COVID-19.

The chain uses TRBV11-2 and TRBJ1-1, with TRBD1 identical over 9 bases. The CDR3 has 16 amino acids. CDR1 is SGHAT and CDR2 is FQNNGV in the germline V gene. The V segment lost 7 bases and the J segment 4 bases; nucleotides outside the gene matches: 13. The CDR3, as DNA: TGTGCCAGCAACCCTCCGGGACAGGGTTCAGGCACTGAAGCTTTCTTT. It is translated as CASNPPGQGSGTEAFF.

The chain links TRBV11-2 to TRBJ2-1; D perhaps matches TRBD2 (5 bases). Trimming stripped 3 bases from V and 7 bases from J, with 7 bases between. Germline V gene lookup returns CDR1 SGHAT and CDR2 FQNNGV. The CDR3 spans 12 residues. CDR3 coding DNA: TGTGCCAGCAGCTTCTCGGGAAATGAGCAGTTCTTC. It codes for CASSFSGNEQFF.

The chain combines TRBV7-8 with TRBJ2-1; 8 positions match TRBD2. The CDR3 has 16 amino acids. Per the germline V gene, CDR1 is SGHVS and CDR2 is FQNEAQ. Trimming removed 3 bases from V and 4 bases from J; junction bases left unmatched: 8. The CDR3 nucleotides read TGTGCCAGCAGCTTGTGGGTAGCGGGGATTTACAATGAGCAGTTCTTC. This gives the protein CASSLWVAGIYNEQFF.

V is TRBV14 and J is TRBJ1-6; 10 nucleotides align to TRBD1. The J segment lost 9 bases and the V segment lost 1 base, leaving 0 bases of the junction unmatched. The length of the CDR3 is 14 residues. Germline CDR1 is SGHDN and CDR2 is FVKESK. In nucleotides, the CDR3 is TGTGCCAGCAGCCAAGGGACAGGGGGTTCACCCCTCCACTTT. Its translation: CASSQGTGGSPLHF.

The V call is TRBV2, the J call TRBJ2-7; 9 bases are shared with TRBD1. Germline CDR1 and CDR2: SNHLY and FYNNEI. V was pared by 0 bases and J by 4 bases, with 10 bases of the junction left unmatched. The CDR3 has 17 residues. CDR3 protein: CASSEAQIDRGGYEQYF. CDR3 coding DNA: TGTGCCAGCAGTGAAGCGCAGATTGACAGGGGGGGGTACGAGCAGTACTTC.

This sequence joins TRBV3-1 (or the pseudogene TRBV3-2) and TRBJ1-3, with D possibly being TRBD1 (5 bases). Germline-derived CDR1 and CDR2 are LGHDT and YNNKEL (reference sequence). CDR3 length: 15 amino acids. V dropped 0 bases and J dropped 2 bases, with 8 bases sitting between them. Here the CDR3 reads CASSQEQGAGNTIYF. In DNA, the CDR3 is TGTGCCAGCAGCCAAGAGCAGGGTGCTGGAAACACCATATATTTT.

The chain employs TRBV14 and TRBJ2-2; a weak D match, TRBD1 (6 bases). The length of the CDR3 is 17 residues. The germline V gene encodes CDR1 SGHDN and CDR2 FVKESK. The V gene lost 3 bases and the J gene lost 2 bases, with 16 bases spanning the gap. The CDR3 spells CASSQLVGGQNTGELFF. The CDR3 DNA reads TGTGCCAGCAGCCAGCTCGTAGGGGGACAAAACACCGGGGAGCTGTTTTTT.

This chain joins TRBV5-1 and TRBJ2-4, with TRBD2 as a possible D gene (6 bases). Germline V CDR1 and CDR2: SGHRS, YFSETQ. The CDR3 consists of 15 residues. V was shortened by 0 bases and J by 7 bases, with 14 bases between the two germline ends. CDR3 amino acids: CASSLAGTEGNIQYF. CDR3 coding DNA: TGCGCCAGCAGCTTGGCCGGGACGGAGGGCAACATTCAGTACTTC.

The sample holds a few counts of this clone. The rearrangement uses TRBV7-2 and TRBJ2-2; possible D gene TRBD2, 6 bases. Germline loops: CDR1 SGHTA, CDR2 FQGNSA. Between the trimmed V and J ends, which lost 5 bases and 1 base, there was a span of 17 bases. The CDR3 spans 17 residues. CDR3 in amino acids: CASSPFHGGRNTGELFF. The CDR3 coding sequence is TGTGCCAGCAGCCCCTTCCACGGGGGAAGGAACACCGGGGAGCTGTTTTTT.

The chain joins TRBV10-3 to TRBJ2-7; no clear D. CDR1 is ENHRY, CDR2 SYGVKD, per germline. The V end was cut by 0 bases, the J end by 6 bases, with 15 bases between. The length of the CDR3 is 15 residues. Here the CDR3 reads CAISESLEASVEQYF. The CDR3 DNA is TGTGCCATCAGTGAGTCCCTCGAAGCCTCGGTCGAGCAGTACTTC.

The genes are TRBV4-1 and TRBJ1-3, with D maybe TRBD1 (5 bases). Germline loops: CDR1 MGHRA, CDR2 YSYEKL. V shed 0 bases and J shed 2 bases, with 8 bases lying between them. The CDR3 consists of 15 residues. The CDR3: CASSQEGAPGNTIYF. CDR3 bases: TGCGCCAGCAGCCAAGAAGGGGCCCCTGGAAACACCATATATTTT.

This clone was seen just once. The rearrangement joins TRBV5-4 to TRBJ2-7; tentatively, D is TRBD2 (7 bases). The CDR3 sequence is 17 residues long. Germline V gene lookup returns CDR1 SGHNT and CDR2 YYREEE (reference sequence). The germline V and J ends were trimmed by 2 bases and 2 bases, with 20 bases remaining between them. CDR3 sequence: CASSFSPGGGRAYEQYF. CDR3 nucleotide sequence: TGTGCCAGCAGCTTCAGTCCCGGAGGGGGGAGGGCCTACGAGCAGTACTTC. Full variable domain (remainder filled in from reference TRBV5-4 and TRBJ2-7): ETGVTQSPTHLIKTRGQQVTLRCSSQSGHNTVSWYQQALGQGPQFIFQYYREEENGRGNFPPRFSGLQFPNYSSELNVNALELDDSALYLCASSFSPGGGRAYEQYFGPGTRLTVT.

The chain joins TRBV19 to TRBJ2-2, with TRBD1 matching 8 bases. The CDR3 loop spans 14 amino acids. V shed 9 bases and J 0 bases; nucleotides not matched to a gene: 3. CDR1 and CDR2 from the germline V gene are LNHDA and SQIVND (reference sequence). The CDR3 bases are TGTGCCAGCCGCAGGGGGCCGAACACCGGGGAGCTGTTTTTT. Amino acids: CASRRGPNTGELFF.

This chain uses TRBV4-3 with TRBJ2-2, with D maybe TRBD1 (7 bases). Germline CDR1 LGHNA, CDR2 YSLEER. With 0 bases removed from V and 4 bases from J, the gap between germline ends came to 15 bases. The CDR3 has 17 residues. CDR3 in DNA: TGCGCCAGCAGCCAAGAATTGGAGGGGGCCGGCACCGGGGAGCTGTTTTTT. This codes for CASSQELEGAGTGELFF.

The chain has TRBV4-2 and TRBJ2-1; the match to TRBD2 covers 12 bases. The germline V gene has CDR1 LGHNA and CDR2 YNFKEQ. Losses at the gene ends were 4 bases for V and 8 bases for J; bases not matched to a gene: 9. The CDR3 contains 16 residues. The CDR3 DNA is TGTGCCAGCAGCCCCCATACTAGCGGGGGGATTTATGAGCAGTTCTTC. Its protein is CASSPHTSGGIYEQFF.

CDR3 DNA: TGTGCCAGCAGCCTTATAGGGGGAATCTATGGCTACACCTTC. Its translation is CASSLIGGIYGYTF. This chain joins TRBV14 and TRBJ1-2, with D possibly being TRBD1 (6 bases). The CDR3 has 14 amino acids. CDR1 is SGHDN and CDR2 is FVKESK in the germline V gene. Trimming took off 4 bases at V and 4 bases at J, with 13 bases between the two ends.

The chain links TRBV7-2 to TRBJ1-1, with a tentative D call TRBD1 (6 bases). V lost 10 bases and J 1 base, leaving 16 bases between the germline ends. The CDR3 is 14 amino acids. CDR1 is SGHTA and CDR2 is FQGNSA in the germline V gene. CDR3 coding DNA: TGTGCCACCCTCGCGGGGGGCTCGAACACTGAAGCTTTCTTT. As protein: CATLAGGSNTEAFF.

In DNA, the CDR3 is TGTGCCAGCAGCGTATTACTAGCGGGGAGGACAGATACGCAGTATTTT. Protein: CASSVLLAGRTDTQYF. V gene TRBV9 combines with J gene TRBJ2-3; TRBD2 matches 10 bases. Germline V gene sequence: CDR1 SGDLS, CDR2 YYNGEE. Germline trimming cut 1 base from V and 3 bases from J; bases unmatched to any gene: 5. The CDR3 spans 16 residues.

The CDR3 loop is CASSLDRSYEQYF. The CDR3 DNA sequence: TGTGCCAGCAGCTTGGACAGGTCCTACGAGCAGTACTTC. The V call is TRBV5-6, the J call TRBJ2-7, with D perhaps matching TRBD1 (5 bases). Trimming stripped 0 bases from V and 1 base from J, with 5 bases between. Germline CDR1 and CDR2: SGHDT and YYEEEE. The CDR3 length is 13 residues.

This chain joins TRBV6-5 and TRBJ1-1; weak D call: TRBD1 (5 bases). The germline V gene encodes CDR1 MNHEY and CDR2 SVGAGI. The CDR3 sequence is 14 residues long. V lost 5 bases and J lost 3, with 13 bases in between. CDR3 bases: TGTGCCAGCAGTCCCTCTTGGGGGGACACTGAAGCTTTCTTT. This encodes CASSPSWGDTEAFF.

The chain recombines TRBV5-6 with TRBJ2-3; the match to TRBD2 covers 8 bases. Trimming took 4 bases from V and 3 from J; bases not matched to a gene: 10. Germline V gene lookup returns CDR1 SGHDT and CDR2 YYEEEE. The CDR3 runs to 16 residues. The CDR3 sequence: CASSRYGLAGTDTQYF. The DNA of the CDR3 is TGTGCCAGCAGCCGCTATGGGCTAGCGGGTACAGATACGCAGTATTTT.

The chain links TRBV30 to TRBJ1-1; no definite D call. Germline V lookup: CDR1 GTSNPN, CDR2 SVGIG (reference sequence). V was pared by 5 bases and J by 10 bases, with 26 bases between. This CDR3 is built from 15 residues. The DNA for the CDR3 is TGTGCCTGGTTTGACTGGGGAGGCTCGGGTTCGGGAGCTTTCTTT. This encodes CAWFDWGGSGSGAFF.

This chain uses TRBV27 with TRBJ2-7; 11 nucleotides agree with TRBD1. The length of the CDR3 is 17 residues. CDR1 MNHEY and CDR2 SMNVEV come from the germline V gene (reference sequence). With 5 bases clipped from V and 2 bases from J, the junction kept 11 bases outside the gene matches. CDR3 amino acids: CASSARVPGQGAYEQYF. CDR3 nucleotides: TGTGCCAGCAGTGCAAGGGTACCGGGACAGGGGGCCTACGAGCAGTACTTC.

The rearrangement links TRBV11-3 to TRBJ1-2; D gene ambiguous. V shed 3 bases and J shed 2 bases, with 16 bases lying between them. Germline V gene sequence: CDR1 SGHNT, CDR2 YENEEA. This CDR3 has 16 amino acids. The CDR3 loop reads CASSLEGHTANYGYTF. CDR3 coding DNA: TGTGCCAGCAGCTTGGAAGGTCACACAGCCAACTATGGCTACACCTTC.

This chain links TRBV29-1 with TRBJ1-1, with 9 bases identical to TRBD1. The V gene's germline CDR1 is SQVTM and CDR2 ANQGSEA. The CDR3 runs to 17 residues. After removal of 4 bases from V and 1 base from J, the junction contained 13 bases not matched to a gene. DNA for the CDR3: TGCAGCGTTGCAATCGTCGGGACAGGGAAAACGAACACTGAAGCTTTCTTT. Translation gives CSVAIVGTGKTNTEAFF.

This sequence joins TRBV30 and TRBJ2-3, with TRBD2 matching over 10 bases. V shed 3 bases and J 4 bases; nucleotides not matched to a gene: 7. This CDR3 contains 15 residues. CDR1 GTSNPN and CDR2 SVGIG come from the germline V gene (reference sequence). Written as DNA, the CDR3 is TGTGCCTGGAGCGATACCGGGACTAGCGCAGATACGCAGTATTTT. This encodes CAWSDTGTSADTQYF.

The CDR3 DNA reads TGCGCCAGCAGTGGTCGAGCAGATACGCAGTATTTT. Residues: CASSGRADTQYF. This chain links TRBV10-2 with TRBJ2-3; D not resolved. V lost 4 bases and J lost 4, with 6 bases in between. The CDR3 has 12 residues. Germline V lookup: CDR1 WSHSY, CDR2 SAAADI.

The J gene is TRBJ2-3, the V gene TRBV29-1; 7 bases are shared with TRBD2. CDR3 size: 14 residues. CDR1 is SQVTM, CDR2 ANQGSEA, per germline. Germline trimming cut 3 bases from V and 5 bases from J; bases unmatched to any gene: 8. CDR3 region: CSVDPAGVGDTQYF. The CDR3 DNA sequence: TGCAGCGTTGATCCGGCGGGGGTAGGAGATACGCAGTATTTT.

Regarding this clone: Germline and junction disagree at one end, which may indicate a read error. V and J are TRBV7-9 and TRBJ2-5; no firm D call. CDR3 length equals 8 residues. The germline CDR1 and CDR2 sequences are SEHNR and FQNEAQ (reference sequence). CDR3 region: CASSPSDF. The CDR3 region has the DNA TGTGCCAGCAGCCCCTCGGACTTC.

Only a few counts were recorded for this clone. The chain combines TRBV7-2 with TRBJ1-6, with D maybe TRBD1 (6 bases). This CDR3 comprises 15 residues. V was cut by 1 base and J by 6 bases, with 10 bases left in between. Germline V CDR1 and CDR2: SGHTA, FQGNSA. CDR3 sequence: CASSLEVGGNSPLHF. As DNA, the CDR3 is TGTGCCAGCAGCTTAGAGGTAGGGGGTAATTCACCCCTCCACTTT.

The genes are TRBV10-1 and TRBJ2-1, with D maybe TRBD2 (6 bases). The CDR3 is 15 amino acids. Germline CDR1 is WNHNN and CDR2 is SYGVQD (reference sequence). The V and J ends lost 1 base and 9 bases respectively, with 16 bases between them. The CDR3 DNA reads TGCGCCAGCAGTGAGTTCACTAGCCGTCCTGGTGAGCAGTTCTTC. Translating it yields CASSEFTSRPGEQFF.

The V and J genes are TRBV6-4 and TRBJ1-2; unclear D gene. The V gene's germline CDR1 is MRHNA and CDR2 SNTAGT. The CDR3 is made up of 13 amino acids. V lost 6 bases and J 2 bases, leaving 10 bases between the germline ends. The CDR3 region is CASSLHFNYGYTF. The DNA of the CDR3 is TGTGCCAGCAGCCTCCACTTCAACTATGGCTACACCTTC.